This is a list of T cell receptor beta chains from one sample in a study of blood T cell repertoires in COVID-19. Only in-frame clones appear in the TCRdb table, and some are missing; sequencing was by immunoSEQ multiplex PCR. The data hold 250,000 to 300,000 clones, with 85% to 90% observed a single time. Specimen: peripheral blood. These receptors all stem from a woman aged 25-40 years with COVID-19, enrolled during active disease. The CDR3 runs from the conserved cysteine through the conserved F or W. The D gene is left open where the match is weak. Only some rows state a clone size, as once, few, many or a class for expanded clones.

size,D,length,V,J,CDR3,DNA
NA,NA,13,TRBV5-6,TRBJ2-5,CASSLMQGETQYF,TGTGCCAGCAGCTTGATGCAGGGAGAGACCCAGTACTTC
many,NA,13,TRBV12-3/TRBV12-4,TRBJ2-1,CASTQGQNNEQFF,TGTGCCAGCACCCAAGGACAGAACAATGAGCAGTTCTTC
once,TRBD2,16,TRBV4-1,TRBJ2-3,CASSHTQRGGLDTQYF,TGCGCCAGCAGCCACACACAGCGGGGGGGCTTGGATACGCAGTATTTT
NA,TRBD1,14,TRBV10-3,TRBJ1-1,CAISPSDRDTEAFF,TGTGCCATCAGTCCCTCAGACAGGGACACTGAAGCTTTCTTT
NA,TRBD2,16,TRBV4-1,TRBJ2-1,CASSPRLAGNYNEQFF,TGCGCCAGCAGCCCACGACTAGCGGGGAACTACAATGAGCAGTTCTTC
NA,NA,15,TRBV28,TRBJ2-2,CASSLGASLTGELFF,TGTGCCAGCTCCCTGGGGGCTTCCCTCACCGGGGAGCTGTTTTTT
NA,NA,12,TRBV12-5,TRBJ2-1,CASGLISGEQFF,TGTGCTAGTGGTTTGATAAGCGGGGAGCAGTTCTTC
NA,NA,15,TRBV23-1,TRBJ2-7,CASSQGGRYSYEQYF,TGCGCCAGCAGTCAGGGAGGCAGGTATTCCTACGAGCAGTACTTC
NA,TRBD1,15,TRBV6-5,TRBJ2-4,CASSRTGVAKNIQYF,TGTGCCAGCAGCCGTACAGGGGTAGCCAAAAACATTCAGTACTTC
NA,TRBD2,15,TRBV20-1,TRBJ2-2,CSASSGGADTGELFF,TGCAGTGCTAGTTCCGGGGGGGCCGACACCGGGGAGCTGTTTTTT
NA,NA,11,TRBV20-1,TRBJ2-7,CSAKTVFEQYF,TGCAGTGCTAAGACAGTTTTCGAGCAGTACTTC
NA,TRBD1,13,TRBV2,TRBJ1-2,CASSTTGVVGYTF,TGTGCCAGCAGCACTACAGGGGTTGTTGGCTACACCTTC
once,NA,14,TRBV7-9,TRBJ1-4,CASSSTGINEKLFF,TGTGCCAGCAGCTCGACAGGTATCAATGAAAAACTGTTTTTT
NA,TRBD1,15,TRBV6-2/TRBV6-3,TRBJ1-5,CASSYRQGLGQPQHF,TGTGCCAGCAGTTATCGACAGGGGTTAGGACAGCCCCAGCATTTT
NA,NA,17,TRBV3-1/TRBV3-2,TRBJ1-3,CASSQFGPRSSGNTIYF,TGTGCCAGCAGCCAATTTGGGCCAAGAAGCTCTGGAAACACCATATATTTT
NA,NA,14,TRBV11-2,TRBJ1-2,CASSSLQGYYGYTF,TGTGCCAGCAGCTCTCTCCAGGGATACTATGGCTACACCTTC
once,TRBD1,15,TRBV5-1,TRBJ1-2,CASSVSTGGQRGYTF,TGCGCCAGCAGCGTCTCGACAGGGGGCCAGCGAGGCTACACCTTC
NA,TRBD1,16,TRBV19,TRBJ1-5,CASSIEETGEGQPQHF,TGTGCCAGTAGTATAGAGGAGACAGGGGAGGGTCAGCCCCAGCATTTT
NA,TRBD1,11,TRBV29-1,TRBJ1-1,CSVDQGAKAFF,TGCAGCGTTGATCAGGGGGCGAAGGCTTTCTTT
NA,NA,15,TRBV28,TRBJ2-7,CASSFASASSYEQYF,TGTGCCAGCAGTTTTGCTAGTGCTAGCTCCTACGAGCAGTACTTC